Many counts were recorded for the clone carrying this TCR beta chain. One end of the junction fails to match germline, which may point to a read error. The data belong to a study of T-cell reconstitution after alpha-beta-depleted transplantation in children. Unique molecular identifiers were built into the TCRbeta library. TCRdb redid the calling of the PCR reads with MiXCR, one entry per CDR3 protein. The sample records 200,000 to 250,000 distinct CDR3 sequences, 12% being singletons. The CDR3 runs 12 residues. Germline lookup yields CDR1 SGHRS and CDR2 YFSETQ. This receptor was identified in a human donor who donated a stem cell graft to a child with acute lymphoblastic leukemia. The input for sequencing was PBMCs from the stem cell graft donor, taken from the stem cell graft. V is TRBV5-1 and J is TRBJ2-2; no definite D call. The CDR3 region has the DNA TGTGCCAGCAGTTTGAACACCGGGGAGCTGTTTTTT. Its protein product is CASSLNTGELFF.